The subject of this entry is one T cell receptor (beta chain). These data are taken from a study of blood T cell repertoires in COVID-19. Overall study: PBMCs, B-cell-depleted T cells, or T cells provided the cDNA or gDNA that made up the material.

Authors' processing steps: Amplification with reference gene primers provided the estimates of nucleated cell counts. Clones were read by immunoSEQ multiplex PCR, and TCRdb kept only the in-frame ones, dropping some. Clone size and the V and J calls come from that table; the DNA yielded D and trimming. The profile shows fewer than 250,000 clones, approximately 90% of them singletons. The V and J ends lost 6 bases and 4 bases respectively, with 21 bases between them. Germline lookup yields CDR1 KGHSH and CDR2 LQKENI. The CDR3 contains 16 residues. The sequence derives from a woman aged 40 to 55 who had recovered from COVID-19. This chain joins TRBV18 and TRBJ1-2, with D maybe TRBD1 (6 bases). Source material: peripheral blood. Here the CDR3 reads CASSLLDQGTIYGYTF. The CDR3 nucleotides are TGTGCCAGCTCGCTCTTGGACCAGGGGACGATCTATGGCTACACCTTC.